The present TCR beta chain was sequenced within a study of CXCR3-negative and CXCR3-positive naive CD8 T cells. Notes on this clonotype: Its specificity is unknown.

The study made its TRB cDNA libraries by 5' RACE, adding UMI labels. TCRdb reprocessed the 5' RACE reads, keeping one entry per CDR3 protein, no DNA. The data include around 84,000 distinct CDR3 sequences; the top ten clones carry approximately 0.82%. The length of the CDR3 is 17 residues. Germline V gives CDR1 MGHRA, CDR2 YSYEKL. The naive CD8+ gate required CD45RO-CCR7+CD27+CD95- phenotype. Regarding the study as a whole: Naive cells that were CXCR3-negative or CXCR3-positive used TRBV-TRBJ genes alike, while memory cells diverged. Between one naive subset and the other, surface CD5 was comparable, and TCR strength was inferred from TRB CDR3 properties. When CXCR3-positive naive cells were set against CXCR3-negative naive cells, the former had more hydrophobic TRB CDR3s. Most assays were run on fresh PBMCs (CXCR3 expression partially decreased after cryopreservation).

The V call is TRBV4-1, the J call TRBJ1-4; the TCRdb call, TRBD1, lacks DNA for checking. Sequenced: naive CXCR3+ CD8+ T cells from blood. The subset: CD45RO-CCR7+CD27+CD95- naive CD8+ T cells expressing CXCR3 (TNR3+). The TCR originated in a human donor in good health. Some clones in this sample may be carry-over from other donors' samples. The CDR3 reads CASSRKTGTATNEKLFF.